This entry is about one T cell receptor (beta chain). What it binds is unknown. The sample contains more than one DNA sequence encoding this CDR3. Naivety among CD8 cells was defined by CD45RO negativity and positive CCR7 selection, thereby excluding terminally differentiated effector memory CD45RA+ cells. Generated by immunoSEQ multiplex PCR, the TCRdb table keeps only in-frame clones and is missing some. Of about 2.1 million clones in the sample, around 95% were seen once. This entry is derived from a study of shared clonotypes between healthy human individuals. The germline V and J ends were trimmed by 2 bases and 3 bases, with 8 bases remaining between them. This CDR3 is 13 amino acids long. CDR1 and CDR2 from the germline V gene are MNHEY and SMNVEV (reference sequence). Whole-study results and caveats: Relative to clonotypes present in all four donors, those not shared had lower generation probabilities.

This chain links TRBV27 with TRBJ2-7; no firm D call. The sample comprised naive CD8+ T cells from PBMCs. The sequence came from a young man in good health. Some clones in this sample may be carry-over from other donors' samples. In DNA form, the CDR3 reads TGTGCCAGCAGTTTAGGGCGGAACTACGAGCAGTACTTC. Amino acid sequence: CASSLGRNYEQYF.